The sequence of this T cell receptor beta chain was determined in a study of T cell repertoires in cytomegalovirus infection. The CDR3 covers 15 residues. The germline V gene has CDR1 SGHTA and CDR2 FQGTGA. Trimming removed 1 base at V and 4 bases at J, with 11 bases between. This clonotype has a handful of counts. Its target is unknown. TCRdb reanalysed the reads using MiXCR and keeps one entry per CDR3 protein. The data contain some 200,000 distinct CDR3 sequences, 38% of them singletons. General study results and limits: Adding up the frequency of public TCR beta families identified people who carried CMV plus the relevant HLA.

The chain is built from TRBV7-3 and TRBJ1-3; D ambiguous. Sample: CD8+ T cells from cultured PBMCs, taken from culture after CMV antigen stimulation. This clonotype was sampled from a human donor in good health (CMV status not recorded). Some clones in this sample may be carry-over from other donors' samples. DNA of the CDR3: TGTGCCAGCAGCTTAAAAAGAAGAATAGGAAACACCATATATTTT. This codes for CASSLKRRIGNTIYF.